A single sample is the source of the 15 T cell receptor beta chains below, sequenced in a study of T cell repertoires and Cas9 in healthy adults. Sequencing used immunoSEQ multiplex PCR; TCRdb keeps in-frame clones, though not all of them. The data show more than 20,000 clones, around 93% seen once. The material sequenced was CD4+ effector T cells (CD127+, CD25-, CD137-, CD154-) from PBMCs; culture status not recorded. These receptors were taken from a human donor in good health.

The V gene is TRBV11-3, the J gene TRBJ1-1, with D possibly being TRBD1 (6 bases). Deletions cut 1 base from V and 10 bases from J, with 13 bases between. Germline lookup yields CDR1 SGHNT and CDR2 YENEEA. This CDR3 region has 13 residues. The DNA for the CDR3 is TGTGCCAGCAGCTTAGTAAGGGGGGCGGTAGCTTTCTTT. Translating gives CASSLVRGAVAFF. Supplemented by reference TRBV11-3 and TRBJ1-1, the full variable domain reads EAGVVQSPRYKIIEKKQPVAFWCNPISGHNTLYWYLQNLGQGPELLIRYENEEAVDDSQLPKDRFSAERLKGVDSTLKIQPAELGDSAVYLCASSLVRGAVAFFGQGTRLTVV.

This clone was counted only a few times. The CDR3 sequence is CASRRALNTEAFF. The CDR3 coding sequence is TGTGCCAGCAGGAGAGCTTTGAACACTGAAGCTTTCTTT. J is TRBJ1-1 and V is TRBV5-4, with unresolved D. The germline CDR1 and CDR2 sequences are SGHNT and YYREEE (reference sequence). The V end was cut by 5 bases, the J end by 0 bases, with 8 bases between. This CDR3 is built from 13 residues.

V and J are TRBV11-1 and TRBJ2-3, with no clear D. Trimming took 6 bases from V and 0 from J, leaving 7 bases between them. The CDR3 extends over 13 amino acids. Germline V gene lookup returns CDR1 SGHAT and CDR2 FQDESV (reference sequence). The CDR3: CASREPSTDTQYF. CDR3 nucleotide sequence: TGTGCCAGCAGGGAGCCCAGCACAGATACGCAGTATTTT. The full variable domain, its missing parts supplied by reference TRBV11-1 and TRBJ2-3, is EAEVAQSPRYKITEKSQAVAFWCDPISGHATLYWYRQILGQGPELLVQFQDESVVDDSQLPKDRFSAERLKGVDSTLKIQPAELGDSAMYLCASREPSTDTQYFGPGTRLTVL.

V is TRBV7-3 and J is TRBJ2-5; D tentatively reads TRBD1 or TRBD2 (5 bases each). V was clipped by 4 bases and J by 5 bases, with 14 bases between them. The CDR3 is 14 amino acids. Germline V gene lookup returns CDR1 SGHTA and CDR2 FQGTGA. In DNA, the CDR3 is TGTGCCAGCAGCTCCACGGGGCCGGTGGAGACCCAGTACTTC. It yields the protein CASSSTGPVETQYF.

CDR3: CASSFLLWGPSGNTIYF. The CDR3 coding sequence is TGTGCCAGCAGCTTTCTTCTTTGGGGACCCTCTGGAAACACCATATATTTT. The chain is built from TRBV7-8 and TRBJ1-3; a weak D match, TRBD1 (5 bases). With 3 bases removed from V and 0 bases from J, the gap between germline ends came to 15 bases. The CDR3 runs to 17 residues. From germline, CDR1 is SGHVS and CDR2 FQNEAQ.

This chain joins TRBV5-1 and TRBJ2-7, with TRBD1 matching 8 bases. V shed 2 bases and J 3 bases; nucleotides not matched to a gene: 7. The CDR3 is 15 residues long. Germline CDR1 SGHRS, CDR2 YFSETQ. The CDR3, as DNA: TGCGCCAGCAGCTTAAGACAGGGGAATGACTACGAGCAGTACTTC. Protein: CASSLRQGNDYEQYF.

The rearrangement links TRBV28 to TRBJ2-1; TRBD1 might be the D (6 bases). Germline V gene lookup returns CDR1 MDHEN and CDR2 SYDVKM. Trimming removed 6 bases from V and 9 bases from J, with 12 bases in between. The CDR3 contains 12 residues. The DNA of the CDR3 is TGTGCCAGCAGAACAACAGGGATTGAGCAGTTCTTC. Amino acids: CASRTTGIEQFF.

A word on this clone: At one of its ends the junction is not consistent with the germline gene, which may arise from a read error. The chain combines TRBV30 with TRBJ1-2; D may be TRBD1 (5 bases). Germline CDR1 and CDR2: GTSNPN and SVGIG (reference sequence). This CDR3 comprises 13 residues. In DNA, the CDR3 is TGTGCCTGGCGTGTAATTGGGGGGATCGGCTACACCTTC. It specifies CAWRVIGGIGYTF.

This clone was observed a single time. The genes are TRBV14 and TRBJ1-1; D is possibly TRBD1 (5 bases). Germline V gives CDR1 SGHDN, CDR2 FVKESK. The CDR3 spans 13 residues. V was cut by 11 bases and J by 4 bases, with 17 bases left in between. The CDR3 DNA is TGTGCCTCTCAGGGTGTGTCTGGCACTGAAGCTTTCTTT. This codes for CASQGVSGTEAFF.

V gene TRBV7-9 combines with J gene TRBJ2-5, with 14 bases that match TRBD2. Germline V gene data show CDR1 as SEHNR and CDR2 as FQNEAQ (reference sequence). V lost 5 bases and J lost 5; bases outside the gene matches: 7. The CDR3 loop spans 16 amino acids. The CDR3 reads CASSLGTSGSTETQYF. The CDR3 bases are TGTGCCAGCAGCCTGGGGACTAGCGGGAGTACGGAGACCCAGTACTTC.

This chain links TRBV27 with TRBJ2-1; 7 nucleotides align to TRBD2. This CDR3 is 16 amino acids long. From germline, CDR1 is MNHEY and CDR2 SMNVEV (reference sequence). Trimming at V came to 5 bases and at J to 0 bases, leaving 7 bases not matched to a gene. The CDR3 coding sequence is TGTGCCAGCAGTCAGGCTAGCGGCAGCTCCTACAATGAGCAGTTCTTC. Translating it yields CASSQASGSSYNEQFF.

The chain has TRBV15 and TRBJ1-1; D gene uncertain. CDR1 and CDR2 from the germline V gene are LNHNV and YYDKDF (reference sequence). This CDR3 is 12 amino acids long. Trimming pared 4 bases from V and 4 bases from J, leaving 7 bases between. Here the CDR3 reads CATSNVRTEAFF. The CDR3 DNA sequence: TGTGCCACCAGCAACGTGCGCACTGAAGCTTTCTTT.

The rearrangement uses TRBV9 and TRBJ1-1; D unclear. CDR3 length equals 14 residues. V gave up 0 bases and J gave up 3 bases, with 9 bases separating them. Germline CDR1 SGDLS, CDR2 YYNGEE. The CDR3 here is CASSVGPGDTEAFF. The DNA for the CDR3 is TGTGCCAGCAGCGTAGGGCCTGGGGACACTGAAGCTTTCTTT.

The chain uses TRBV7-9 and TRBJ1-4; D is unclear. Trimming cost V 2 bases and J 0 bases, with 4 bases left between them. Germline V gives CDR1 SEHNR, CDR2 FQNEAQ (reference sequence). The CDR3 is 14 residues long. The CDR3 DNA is TGTGCCAGCAGCTTACAGGCAACTAATGAAAAACTGTTTTTT. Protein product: CASSLQATNEKLFF.

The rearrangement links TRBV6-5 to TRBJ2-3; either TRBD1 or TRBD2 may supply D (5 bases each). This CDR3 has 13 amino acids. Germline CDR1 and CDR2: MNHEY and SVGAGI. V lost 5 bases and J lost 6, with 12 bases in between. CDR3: CASSDPGTDTQYF. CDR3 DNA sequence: TGTGCCAGCAGTGACCCAGGGACCGATACGCAGTATTTT.